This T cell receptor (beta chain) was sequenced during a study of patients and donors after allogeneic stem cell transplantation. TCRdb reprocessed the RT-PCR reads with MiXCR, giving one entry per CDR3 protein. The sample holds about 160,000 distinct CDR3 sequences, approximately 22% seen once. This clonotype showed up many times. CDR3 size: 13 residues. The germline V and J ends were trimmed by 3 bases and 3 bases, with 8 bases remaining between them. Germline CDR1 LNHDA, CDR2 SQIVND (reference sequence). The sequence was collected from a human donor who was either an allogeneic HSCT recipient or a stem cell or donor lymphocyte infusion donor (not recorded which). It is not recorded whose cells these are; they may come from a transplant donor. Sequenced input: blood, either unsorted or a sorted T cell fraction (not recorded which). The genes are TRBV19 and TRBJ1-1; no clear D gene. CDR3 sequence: CASSIVTDTEAFF. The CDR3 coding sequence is TGTGCCAGTAGTATCGTTACGGACACTGAAGCTTTCTTT.